The 11 T cell receptor beta chains below were found in one sample sequenced in a study of shared clonotypes between healthy human individuals. CD8 cells regarded as naive lacked CD45RO, were positively chosen for CCR7, and omitted terminally differentiated effector memory CD45RA+ cells. Only in-frame clones appear in the TCRdb table, and some are missing; sequencing was by immunoSEQ multiplex PCR. The sample shows hundreds of thousands of clones, approximately 90% of them seen only once. Sequencing was done on a sample of naive CD8+ T cells sorted from blood. Every receptor here comes from a man younger than 45 in good health.

The rearrangement uses TRBV15 and TRBJ2-3; TRBD1 aligns across 8 bases. V shed 3 bases, J shed 4 bases, and the junction held 3 bases outside the gene matches. Germline CDR1 LNHNV, CDR2 YYDKDF (reference sequence). This CDR3 region has 14 residues. The CDR3 spells CATSRGTGADTQYF. The CDR3 region has the DNA TGTGCCACCAGCAGGGGGACAGGCGCAGATACGCAGTATTTT.

The V call is TRBV15, the J call TRBJ2-2; TRBD2 matches at 8 bases. Germline V gives CDR1 LNHNV, CDR2 YYDKDF (reference sequence). This CDR3 has 15 amino acids. V shed 1 base, J shed 7 bases, and the junction held 5 bases outside the gene matches. In DNA form, the CDR3 reads TGTGCCACCAGCAGAGCGGGAGGGCTGATCGGGGAGCTGTTTTTT. This translates into CATSRAGGLIGELFF.

The CDR3 DNA follows: TGCGCCAGCAGCCCGAGGGTAGAAGGTTCCTACGAGCAGTACTTC. Its protein is CASSPRVEGSYEQYF. V and J are TRBV4-1 and TRBJ2-7; perhaps TRBD2 as D (5 bases). Germline loops: CDR1 MGHRA, CDR2 YSYEKL. Trimming took off 4 bases at V and 1 base at J, with 14 bases between the two ends. The length of the CDR3 is 15 residues.

The V call is TRBV9, the J call TRBJ2-7; the match to TRBD1 covers 8 bases. The CDR3 contains 17 residues. Germline V gene lookup returns CDR1 SGDLS and CDR2 YYNGEE. Trimming at V came to 8 bases and at J to 5 bases, leaving 21 bases not matched to a gene. In nucleotides, the CDR3 is TGTGCCAGGGGTGGGACAGGCCGACAACGCCTTATCCACGAGCAGTACTTC. Protein product: CARGGTGRQRLIHEQYF.

This clone was found a few times. The rearrangement uses TRBV21-1 and TRBJ1-2; the D call TRBD1 from the table was never checked on the DNA. TRBV21-1 is a pseudogene. The CDR3 consists of 14 residues. This CDR3 reads CASRNRAANYGYTF. The CDR3 DNA reads as TGTGCCAGCAGGAACAGGGCGGCGAACTATGGCTACACCTTC.

The chain uses TRBV6-6 and TRBJ2-3; the D gene is possibly TRBD2 (6 bases). The CDR3 is 13 residues long. Per germline, CDR1 MNHNY and CDR2 SVGAGI (reference sequence). V was shortened by 6 bases and J by 2 bases, with 9 bases between the two germline ends. Here the CDR3 DNA reads TGTGCCAGCAGGGCGGGGTCCACAGATACGCAGTATTTT. Translating gives CASRAGSTDTQYF.

The chain couples TRBV27 to TRBJ2-7; D possibly corresponds to TRBD2 (5 bases). The CDR3 consists of 13 residues. Trimming shortened V by 5 bases and J by 6 bases, and 14 bases separated the two germline ends. Germline V gives CDR1 MNHEY, CDR2 SMNVEV (reference sequence). CDR3 sequence reads: CASSITIASEQYF. The CDR3 region has the DNA TGTGCCAGCAGTATAACAATAGCGAGCGAGCAGTACTTC.

This clone was seen only once. The chain employs TRBV7-9 and TRBJ2-3; D unresolved. This CDR3 is built from 17 residues. Trimming shortened V by 4 bases and J by 1 base, and 18 bases separated the two germline ends. Germline V gene data show CDR1 as SEHNR and CDR2 as FQNEAQ (reference sequence). The chain's CDR3 is CASSYRAAWGRTDTQYF. CDR3 nucleotides: TGTGCCAGCAGCTACCGGGCGGCCTGGGGTCGCACAGATACGCAGTATTTT.

Remarks on this clone: This same CDR3 is encoded by further DNA sequences in the sample. This chain uses TRBV5-6 with TRBJ1-5; 10 positions match TRBD1. The CDR3 contains 14 residues. With 5 bases clipped from V and 5 bases from J, the junction kept 4 bases outside the gene matches. CDR1 is SGHDT, CDR2 YYEEEE, per germline. CDR3 amino acids: CASSLGQGDQPQHF. Here the CDR3 DNA reads TGTGCCAGCAGTCTAGGACAGGGGGATCAGCCCCAGCATTTT.

The rearrangement links TRBV2 to TRBJ2-7; no definite D call. This CDR3 has 11 residues. V was shortened by 11 bases and J by 4 bases, with 12 bases between the two germline ends. Looked up from germline, CDR1 is SNHLY and CDR2 is FYNNEI. CDR3 coding DNA: TGTGCCTCTTTCCTCGAGTACGAGCAGTACTTC. This encodes CASFLEYEQYF.

This chain joins TRBV28 and TRBJ2-2, with TRBD1 matching 7 bases. CDR1 is MDHEN, CDR2 SYDVKM, per germline. With V trimmed by 5 bases and J by 5 bases, 11 bases remained unmatched. The CDR3 loop spans 16 amino acids. The CDR3 sequence: CASSEPETGLTGELFF. In DNA form, the CDR3 reads TGTGCCAGCAGTGAACCCGAGACAGGGCTTACCGGGGAGCTGTTTTTT.